This record concerns one T cell receptor beta chain sequence. The antigen is undetermined. Sample treatment: oral pan-JAK inhibitor, 5-10 mg twice daily. T lymphocytes (CD4+ and CD8+) were sorted from PBMCs. These data are taken from a study of CD8+ T cells in alopecia areata. The V end lost 9 bases, the J end lost 0 bases, and 9 bases lay between the germline ends. The CDR3 extends over 12 amino acids. CDR1 and CDR2 from the germline V gene are WSHSY and SAAADI. As the sequencing template, cDNA was produced by extracting RNA and reverse transcribing it. Profiled with immunoSEQ multiplex PCR; TCRdb holds only in-frame clones, not every one. The sample contains more than 150,000 clones, around 49% of which appear only once. Findings of the study overall: Significant decreases in scalp clonality and expanded CD8+ clones followed tofacitinib treatment. Especially in alopecia totalis/universalis, lesional scalp showed greater clonality than normal scalp did. Relative to mice, TCR sharing across patients was less clear, a difference possibly HLA-related.

The TCR sequence derives from a human donor with alopecia areata. The material sequenced was CD8+ T cells sorted from blood, taken at week 52, from a patient treated with tofacitinib. The chain recombines TRBV10-2 with TRBJ2-7; D might be TRBD1 (6 bases). In DNA form, the CDR3 reads TGCGCCAGTTTGACAGGCTCCTACGAGCAGTACTTC. Its translation is CASLTGSYEQYF.